Detailed here is one T cell receptor (beta chain). Its cognate antigen has yet to be identified. The sample holds no much larger clone one base away, and base qualities are not on file. There are 17 amino acids in the CDR3, from cysteine to phenylalanine inclusive. Only the CDR3 DNA stays, 51 bases, in frame from base 1. At the junction V is shortened by 5 bases and J by 0 bases, with 20 bases in between. CDR1 SQVTM and CDR2 ANQGSEA are derived from the germline V gene. In Seattle, one collaborating source enrolled patients while the infection was active and tracked those patients longitudinally over the course of disease. Each collaborating institution followed its own protocols to collect whole blood in K2EDTA tubes. Collaborator samples were shipped for TCRbeta analysis as frozen whole blood, isolated PBMCs, or DNA extracted from either sample type. The data were taken from a study of blood T cell repertoires in COVID-19 (dated by TCRdb to the early 2020s). About the study as a whole: Samples covering the acute and convalescent phases of COVID-19 were provided by collaborators in the United States, Italy and Spain. The samples were drawn from the first 160 participants of the ongoing ImmuneRACE study and from 1,254 subjects provided by 6 global collaborators. The material from the prospective study consisted of cDNA or gDNA derived from T cells, B-cell-depleted T cells, or PBMCs. The sample metadata nearly always contained a de-identified subject ID, COVID-19 status, age in years and sex. HLA class I and class II types, where available, came from metadata supplied by the sample provider rather than from assay-based typing. The repertoires were made available in a free public database intended to serve as a resource for research on the immune response to SARS-CoV-2. The dataset comprised deeply sampled blood TCRbeta repertoires from subjects exposed to, actively infected with, or recovered from COVID-19.

TCRbeta CDR3 regions were amplified from genomic DNA using the immunoSEQ Assay, a bias-controlled multiplex PCR. The original pipeline was this. The number of nucleated cells in each sample was estimated by amplification of reference gene primers within the assay. To quantify the absolute abundance of each unique TCRbeta CDR3 rearrangement, sequence reads were collapsed and filtered. For each sample, productive Simpson clonality was calculated as the square root of Simpson's diversity index across productive rearrangements. Held by TCRdb, this immuneACCESS table contains in-frame sequences only and omits some clones. Under half of the omission traces to an unresolved V gene where checked; the cause of the rest is unknown. V and J calls and clone size are given by that table; D and trimming were obtained from the DNA. The sample table shows some 68,000 clones, and 90% are seen once. Roughly 0.53% of the sample comes from the top ten.

Results and caveats for the whole study, not just this receptor: The quantity of clinical and demographic metadata differed by source and by participant and was supplied without curation.

The sample consisted of peripheral blood. Rearrangement joined TRBV29-1 to TRBJ2-1, with a weak D call of TRBD2 (6 bases match). The clonotype comes from a man aged 45-65 years with COVID-19, enrolled during active disease. For the CDR3, the sequence is CSVRASGPKISYNEQFF. The nucleotide sequence is given as TGCAGCGTTCGGGCCAGCGGGCCTAAGATCTCCTACAATGAGCAGTTCTTC.